This TCR beta chain was identified during a study of type 1 regulatory T cells. Overall study context: An in vitro protocol generated T-allo10, a Tr1-enriched, alloantigen-specific CD4 T cell product.

About this clonotype itself: The antigen is not known.

Between the trimmed V and J ends, which lost 3 bases and 4 bases, there was a span of 7 bases. Germline V gives CDR1 SGHAT, CDR2 FQNNGV. The CDR3 consists of 13 residues. TCRdb analysed the reads with MiXCR anew, one entry per CDR3 protein. Among 68,000 or so distinct CDR3 sequences, roughly 50% were seen once, and the ten largest hold about 2.1%. The clonotype originates from a human donor in good health. The V call is TRBV11-2, the J call TRBJ2-1; D remains unclear. The sample comprised cultured non-Tr1 T cells, either the whole culture or a sorted T cell fraction (not recorded which). DNA for the CDR3: TGTGCCAGCAGCTTGGGAAATTACAATGAGCAGTTCTTC. This translates into CASSLGNYNEQFF. Full variable domain (missing parts from reference TRBV11-2 and TRBJ2-1): EAGVAQSPRYKIIEKRQSVAFWCNPISGHATLYWYQQILGQGPKLLIQFQNNGVVDDSQLPKDRFSAERLKGVDSTLKIQPAKLEDSAVYLCASSLGNYNEQFFGPGTRLTVL.